This T cell receptor beta chain is from a study of OX40 agonist ivuxolimab in advanced cancers. V shed 5 bases and J shed 5 bases, with 7 bases lying between them. CDR3 length: 13 amino acids. The germline gives CDR1 MNHEY, CDR2 SVGAGI. This clone was recorded once. Produced via immunoSEQ multiplex PCR; TCRdb's table is partial and in-frame only. The sample holds 15,000 to 20,000 clones, roughly 75% seen once. This rearrangement joins TRBV6-5 to TRBJ1-6, with D unclear. This material consisted of CD4+ or CD8+ T cells sorted from blood, taken in a trial of the OX40 agonist ivuxolimab. The source is an adult with an advanced solid tumor such as melanoma, head and neck, liver or kidney cancer. DNA for the CDR3: TGTGCCAGCAGTACGCAGGATAATTCACCCCTCCACTTT. Translation: CASSTQDNSPLHF.